This TCR beta chain appears in the sequencing data of a study of T cells in Graves' hyperthyroidism and ophthalmopathy (dated by TCRdb to 2018 to 2020). Regarding the research as a whole: TCR V-J signatures able to tell the groups apart were searched for in a discovery cohort of around 95 patients, of whom under 45 had Graves' ophthalmopathy and about 55 had stable Graves' hyperthyroidism. Prospective prediction of ophthalmopathy was tested in an independent validation cohort of approximately 19 hyperthyroidism patients and some 17 patients who later progressed to ophthalmopathy. The 100 or so discovery patients were randomly split 7:3 into training and test sets. The study also compared thyroid tissue and blood T-cell repertoires from about 6 Graves' hyperthyroidism patients. Following sampling, methimazole starting at 30 mg daily was given to hyperthyroidism patients, and high-dose intravenous methylprednisolone was given to ophthalmopathy patients. The paper reports TCR Vbeta CDR3 sequencing of some 140 peripheral blood samples: 40 or so ophthalmopathy, roughly 74 hyperthyroidism and around 17 progressor patients. Overall results and qualifications from the work: In cross-validation, a model built on a 13 V-J signature told ophthalmopathy apart from stable hyperthyroidism with over 85% sensitivity and roughly 81% specificity, and in testing the same model reached 80%/75%. Sample size was not statistically predetermined, and investigators were not blinded to group allocation. Most expanded thyroid clonotypes (frequency above 0.001) were also found in blood, which suggests that blood repertoires may mirror thyroid immune responses. During validation, the model predicted progression to ophthalmopathy a median of about 6.3 months ahead of onset, with around 70% sensitivity and 72% to 85% specificity.

Any patient with an uncontrolled infection, another autoimmune disease, pregnancy or lactation was excluded. Clinical symptoms, serum thyroxine and TRAb, thyroid ultrasound, and orbital computed tomography formed the basis for the diagnoses. Total RNA was extracted with Trizol reagent, and quality was checked on an Agilent 2100 Bioanalyzer. This clonotype has a handful of counts. This clone's antigen is unknown. No much larger clonotype is one base removed from it; base qualities were not supplied. The TCR beta CDR3 regions were amplified from the RNA transcripts. For the first round of RT-PCR on the TCR CDR3, the HTBI primer set was used together with the Qiagen OneStep RT-PCR kit. A second multiplex PCR round built the libraries, followed by size selection and purification. Paired-end sequencing of the libraries was performed with 100 bp reads on an Illumina HiSeq2000. On the authors' methods: SOAPnuke was used to process the raw data, throwing out any read that contained adapters or uncalled bases, had a mean Phred below 15, or lacked an exact constant-primer or identifier match. COPE v1.2.5 was used to merge the high-quality paired reads, and each unique nucleotide sequence was defined as a clonotype. Clonotypes were aligned to IMGT TRBV, TRBD and TRBJ reference segments using MiTCR v1.1. The analysis included only V-J combinations with a frequency above 0.0001, which together covered approximately 99% of the repertoires. A TCS score was defined as the ratio between F50 (clonal expansion) and ExV (chaos), using BLOSUM62-based TCRdist between CDR3 peptides within each V-J. Welch's t-statistics and random forest reduced some 510 V-J features to roughly 13, which were used in a naive Bayes classifier (R e1071). The similarity between thyroid and blood repertoires was quantified using the Morisita-Horn index. TCRdb cleaned the public reads at Q25 with fastp, built clones with MiXCR and kept in-frame beta chains. Duplicate CDR3 protein sequences are folded into a single record with the most common DNA and genes. These V and J calls are TCRdb output, not the study's own analysis. The sample has hundreds of thousands of distinct CDR3 sequences on record, 45% of them singletons. Less than 9% of the sample rests with the top ten.

Reading the germline V gene gives CDR1 ENHRY and CDR2 SYGVKD. The CDR3 measures 13 amino acids from cysteine to phenylalanine. The kept DNA is CDR3 alone, 39 bases in frame from the first base. From V the trimming removes 10 bases and from J it removes 6 bases, while the gene matches leave 8 bases of the junction unaccounted for. Sequenced sample: peripheral blood or thyroid tissue (not recorded which). The V and J genes are TRBV10-3 and TRBJ1-4; 7 bases in the middle match TRBD1. The clonotype originates from an adult man with Graves' disease, either hyperthyroidism or ophthalmopathy (not recorded which). For the CDR3, the sequence is CASRNRGHEKLFF. The nucleotide sequence reads TGTGCCAGCAGAAACAGGGGTCATGAAAAACTGTTTTTT.